Described below is a single T cell receptor beta chain sequence and its context. The sample originates from a study of cytomegalovirus exposure and HLA in healthy donors. The PCR contained 60 Vbeta and 13 Jbeta primers. Using immunoSEQ multiplex PCR, the repertoire was profiled, and TCRdb retains in-frame clones only, with some absent. The table gives tens of thousands of clones; the top ten clones make up approximately 8.8% of it. The CDR3 runs to 14 residues. The J segment lost 1 base and the V segment lost 5 bases, leaving 3 bases of the junction unmatched. The germline V gene has CDR1 GTSNPN and CDR2 SVGIG (reference sequence).

The sequenced sample was PBMCs. The origin of this receptor is a male donor in good health and CMV-seronegative. J is TRBJ2-1 and V is TRBV30, with 9 bases identical to TRBD2. The chain's CDR3 is CAWVSGSSYNEQFF. The DNA for the CDR3 is TGTGCCTGGGTTAGCGGGAGTTCCTACAATGAGCAGTTCTTC. The full variable domain, with the rest looked up from reference TRBV30 and TRBJ2-1, is SQTIHQWPATLVQPVGSPLSLECTVEGTSNPNLYWYRQAAGRGLQLLFYSVGIGQISSEVPQNLSASRPQDRQFILSSKKLLLSDSGFYLCAWVSGSSYNEQFFGPGTRLTVL.